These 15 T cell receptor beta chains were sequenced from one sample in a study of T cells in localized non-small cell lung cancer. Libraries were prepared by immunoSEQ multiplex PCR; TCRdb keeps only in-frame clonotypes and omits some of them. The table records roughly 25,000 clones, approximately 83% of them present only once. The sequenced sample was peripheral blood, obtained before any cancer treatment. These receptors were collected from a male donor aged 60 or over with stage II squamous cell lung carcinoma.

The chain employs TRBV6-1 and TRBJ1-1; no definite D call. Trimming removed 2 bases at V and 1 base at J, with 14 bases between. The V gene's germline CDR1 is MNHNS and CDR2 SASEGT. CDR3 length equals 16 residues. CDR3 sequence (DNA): TGTGCCAGCAGTGAAAGGAACCGGCGCGCGAACACTGAAGCTTTCTTT. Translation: CASSERNRRANTEAFF.

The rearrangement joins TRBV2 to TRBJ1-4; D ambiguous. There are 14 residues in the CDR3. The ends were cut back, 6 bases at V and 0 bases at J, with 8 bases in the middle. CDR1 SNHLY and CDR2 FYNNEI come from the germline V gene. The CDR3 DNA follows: TGTGCCAGCAGGGACTCCGCAACTAATGAAAAACTGTTTTTT. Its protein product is CASRDSATNEKLFF.

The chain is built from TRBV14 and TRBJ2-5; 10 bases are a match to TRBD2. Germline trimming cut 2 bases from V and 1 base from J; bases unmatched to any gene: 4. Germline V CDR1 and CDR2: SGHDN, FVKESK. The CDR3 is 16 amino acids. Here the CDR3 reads CASSQLAGAAQETQYF. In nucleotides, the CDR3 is TGTGCCAGCAGCCAACTAGCGGGGGCGGCCCAAGAGACCCAGTACTTC.

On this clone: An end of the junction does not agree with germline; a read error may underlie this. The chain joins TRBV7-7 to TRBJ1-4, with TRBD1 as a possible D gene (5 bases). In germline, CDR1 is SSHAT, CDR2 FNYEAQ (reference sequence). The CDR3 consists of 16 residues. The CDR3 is CASSLGAGTTNEKLFF. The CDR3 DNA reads TGTGCTAGCAGCTTAGGGGCGGGTACAACTAATGAAAAACTGTTTTTT. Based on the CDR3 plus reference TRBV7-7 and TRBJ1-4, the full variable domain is GAGVSQSPRYKVTKRGQDVTLRCDPISSHATLYWYQQALGQGPEFLTYFNYEAQPDKSGLPSDRFSAERPEGSISTLTIQRTEQRDSAMYRCASSLGAGTTNEKLFFGSGTQLSVL.

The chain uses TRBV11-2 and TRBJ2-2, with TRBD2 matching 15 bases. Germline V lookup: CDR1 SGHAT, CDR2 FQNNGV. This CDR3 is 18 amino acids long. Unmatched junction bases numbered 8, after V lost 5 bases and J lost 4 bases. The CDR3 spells CASSPRTSGGASTGELFF. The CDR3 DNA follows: TGTGCCAGCAGCCCGAGGACTAGCGGGGGGGCGAGCACCGGGGAGCTGTTTTTT.

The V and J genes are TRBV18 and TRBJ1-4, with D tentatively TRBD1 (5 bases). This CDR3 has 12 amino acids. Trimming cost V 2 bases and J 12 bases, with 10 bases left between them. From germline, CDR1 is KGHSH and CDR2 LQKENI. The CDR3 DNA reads TGTGCCAGCTCACCAAATCAGGGAGAACTGTTTTTT. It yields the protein CASSPNQGELFF.

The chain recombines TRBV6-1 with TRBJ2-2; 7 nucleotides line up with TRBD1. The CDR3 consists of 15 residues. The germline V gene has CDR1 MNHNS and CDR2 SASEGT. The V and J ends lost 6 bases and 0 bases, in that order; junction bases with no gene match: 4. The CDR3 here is CASRKGATNTGELFF. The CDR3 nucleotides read TGTGCCAGCAGGAAGGGGGCGACGAACACCGGGGAGCTGTTTTTT.

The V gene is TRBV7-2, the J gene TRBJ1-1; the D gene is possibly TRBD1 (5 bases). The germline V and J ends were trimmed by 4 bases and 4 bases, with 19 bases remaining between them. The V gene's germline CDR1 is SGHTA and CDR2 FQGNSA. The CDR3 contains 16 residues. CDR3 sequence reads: CASSSTGGLGRTEAFF. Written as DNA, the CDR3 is TGTGCCAGCAGCTCTACCGGGGGATTGGGGCGCACTGAAGCTTTCTTT.

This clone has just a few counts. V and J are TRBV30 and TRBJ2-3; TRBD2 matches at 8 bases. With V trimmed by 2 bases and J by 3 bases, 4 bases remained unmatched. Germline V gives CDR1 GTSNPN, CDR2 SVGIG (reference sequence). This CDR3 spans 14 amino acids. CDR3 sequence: CAWSKSGSTDTQYF. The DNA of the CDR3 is TGTGCCTGGAGTAAGAGCGGGAGTACAGATACGCAGTATTTT.

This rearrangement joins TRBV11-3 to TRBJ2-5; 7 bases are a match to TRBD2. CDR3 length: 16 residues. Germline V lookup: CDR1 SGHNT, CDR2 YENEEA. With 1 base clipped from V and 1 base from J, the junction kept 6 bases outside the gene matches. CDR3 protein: CASSLASGAFQETQYF. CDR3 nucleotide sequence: TGTGCCAGCAGCTTAGCCAGCGGGGCCTTCCAAGAGACCCAGTACTTC.

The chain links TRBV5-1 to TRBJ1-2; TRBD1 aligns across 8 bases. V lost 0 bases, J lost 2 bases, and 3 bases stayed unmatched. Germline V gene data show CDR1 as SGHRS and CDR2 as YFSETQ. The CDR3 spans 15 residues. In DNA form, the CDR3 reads TGCGCCAGCAGCTTGGGGACAGGGAGGAACTATGGCTACACCTTC. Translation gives CASSLGTGRNYGYTF.

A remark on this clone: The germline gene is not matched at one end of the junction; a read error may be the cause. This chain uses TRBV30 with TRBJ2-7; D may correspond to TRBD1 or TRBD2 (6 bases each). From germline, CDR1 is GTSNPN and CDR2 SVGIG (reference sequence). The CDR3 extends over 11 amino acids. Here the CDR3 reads CARRRGCCEDF. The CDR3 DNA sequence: TGTGCCCGGAGGAGGGGGTGCTGTGAGGACTTC.

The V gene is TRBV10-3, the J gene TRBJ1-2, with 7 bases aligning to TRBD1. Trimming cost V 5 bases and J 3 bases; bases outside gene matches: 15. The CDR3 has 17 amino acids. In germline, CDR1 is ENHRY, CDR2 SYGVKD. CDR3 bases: TGTGCCATCAGTACGCCCGAGACAGGGAGGAAGGACTATGGCTACACCTTC. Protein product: CAISTPETGRKDYGYTF.

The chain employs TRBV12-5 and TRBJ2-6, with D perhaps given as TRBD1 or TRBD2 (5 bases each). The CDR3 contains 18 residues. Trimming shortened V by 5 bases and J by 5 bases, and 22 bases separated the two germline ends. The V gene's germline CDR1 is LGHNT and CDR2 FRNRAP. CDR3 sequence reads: CASGVRTAGQSRANVLTF. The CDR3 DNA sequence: TGTGCTAGTGGTGTGCGGACTGCAGGACAAAGTCGGGCCAACGTCCTGACTTTC. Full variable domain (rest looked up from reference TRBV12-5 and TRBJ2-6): DARVTQTPRHKVTEMGQEVTMRCQPILGHNTVFWYRQTMMQGLELLAYFRNRAPLDDSGMPKDRFSAEMPDATLATLKIQPSEPRDSAVYFCASGVRTAGQSRANVLTFGAGSRLTVL.

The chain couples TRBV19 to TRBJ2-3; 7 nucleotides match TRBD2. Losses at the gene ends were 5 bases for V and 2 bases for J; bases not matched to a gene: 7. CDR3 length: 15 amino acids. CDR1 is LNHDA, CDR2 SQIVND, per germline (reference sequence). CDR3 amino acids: CASSLSSGNTDTQYF. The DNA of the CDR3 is TGTGCCAGTAGTTTATCTAGCGGAAACACAGATACGCAGTATTTT.